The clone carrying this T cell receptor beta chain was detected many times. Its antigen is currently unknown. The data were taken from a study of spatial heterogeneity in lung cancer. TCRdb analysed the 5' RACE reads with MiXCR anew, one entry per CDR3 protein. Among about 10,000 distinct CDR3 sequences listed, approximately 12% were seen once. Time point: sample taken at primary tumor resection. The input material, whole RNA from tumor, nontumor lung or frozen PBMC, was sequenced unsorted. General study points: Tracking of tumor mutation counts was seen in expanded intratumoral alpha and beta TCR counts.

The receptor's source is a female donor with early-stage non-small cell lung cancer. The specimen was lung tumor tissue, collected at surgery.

DNA of the CDR3: TGCGCCAGCAGCCAAGGGGAGCAGCCCCAGCATTTT. Its protein product is CASSQGEQPQHF. This chain uses TRBV4-1 with TRBJ1-5; no clear D gene. The germline V gene encodes CDR1 MGHRA and CDR2 YSYEKL. The CDR3 sequence is 12 residues long. Deletions cut 1 base from V and 7 bases from J, with 5 bases between.